The 17 T cell receptor beta chains reported below all come from one sample, sequenced in a study of T cell changes during pregnancy in multiple sclerosis. Assay: immunoSEQ multiplex PCR; the TCRdb copy retains only in-frame clones and omits some. The sample lists some 49,000 clones, more than 85% occurring once. This sample comprised CD8+ T cells from peripheral blood mononuclear cells, obtained in the second trimester of pregnancy. These receptors were obtained from a female donor with multiple sclerosis, enrolled in a pregnancy study.

The rearrangement joins TRBV6-5 to TRBJ2-2; 10 bases are shared with TRBD1. CDR1 and CDR2 (germline): MNHEY, SVGAGI. The CDR3 has 16 residues. After removal of 4 bases from V and 6 bases from J, the junction contained 8 bases not matched to a gene. The CDR3 DNA is TGTGCCAGCAGTTGGCGGGACAGGGGTCTCGCCGGGGAGCTGTTTTTT. It specifies CASSWRDRGLAGELFF.

J is TRBJ2-1 and V is TRBV27; 10 bases map to TRBD2. V was pared by 5 bases and J by 9 bases, with 7 bases of the junction left unmatched. The germline V gene has CDR1 MNHEY and CDR2 SMNVEV (reference sequence). This CDR3 region has 14 residues. This chain's CDR3 is CASSPIAGGIEQFF. The CDR3 nucleotides read TGTGCCAGCAGTCCGATAGCGGGGGGTATTGAGCAGTTCTTC.

CDR3 sequence reads: CASSPGGQETQYF. DNA of the CDR3: TGCGCCAGCAGCCCGGGGGGCCAAGAGACCCAGTACTTC. The rearrangement links TRBV5-1 to TRBJ2-5; 7 nucleotides align to TRBD2. The CDR3 contains 13 residues. Germline V gene data show CDR1 as SGHRS and CDR2 as YFSETQ. Trimming at V came to 4 bases and at J to 1 base, leaving 1 base not matched to a gene.

V usage is TRBV18 and J usage is TRBJ2-3, with 10 bases lining up with TRBD1. Germline-derived CDR1 and CDR2 are KGHSH and LQKENI. V shed 3 bases and J 3 bases; nucleotides not matched to a gene: 6. This CDR3 region has 16 residues. In DNA, the CDR3 is TGTGCCAGCTCACCCGGGACAGGGGTTATGACAGATACGCAGTATTTT. Its translation is CASSPGTGVMTDTQYF.

The chain recombines TRBV7-9 with TRBJ2-3, with 7 bases matching TRBD2. Germline trimming cut 3 bases from V and 4 bases from J; bases unmatched to any gene: 4. CDR3 length: 14 residues. Germline lookup yields CDR1 SEHNR and CDR2 FQNEAQ (reference sequence). The CDR3 nucleotides are TGTGCCAGCAGCTTCGGACTAGTCCCAGATACGCAGTATTTT. Its protein product is CASSFGLVPDTQYF.

The chain uses TRBV5-4 and TRBJ2-7; possible D gene TRBD2, 5 bases. The CDR3 length is 11 residues. Germline-derived CDR1 and CDR2 are SGHNT and YYREEE (reference sequence). Trimming stripped 2 bases from V and 7 bases from J, with 7 bases between. The chain's CDR3 is CASSFRGEQYF. The CDR3 DNA follows: TGTGCCAGCAGCTTCCGGGGAGAGCAGTACTTC.

This chain joins TRBV6-5 and TRBJ2-7, with D tentatively TRBD2 (5 bases). Germline V gene sequence: CDR1 MNHEY, CDR2 SVGAGI. Trimming left V 5 bases short and J 3 bases short, with 11 bases between. The CDR3 has 13 amino acids. CDR3 bases: TGTGCCAGCAGTACCAGCGAGGGCTACGAGCAGTACTTC. Protein product: CASSTSEGYEQYF.

J is TRBJ1-2 and V is TRBV7-9; 7 nucleotides align to TRBD1. The CDR3 has 12 residues. CDR1 and CDR2 (germline): SEHNR, FQNEAQ (reference sequence). With V trimmed by 5 bases and J by 8 bases, 5 bases remained unmatched. CDR3 amino acids: CASSPRQGGYTF. DNA of the CDR3: TGTGCCAGCAGCCCGCGACAGGGAGGCTACACCTTC.

CDR3 in amino acids: CASSIDGDRSLNTEAFF. CDR3 DNA: TGTGCCAGTAGTATAGATGGGGACAGGTCTCTGAACACTGAAGCTTTCTTT. This sequence joins TRBV19 and TRBJ1-1, with 8 bases fitting TRBD1. This CDR3 is 17 amino acids long. With 0 bases clipped from V and 0 bases from J, the junction kept 6 bases outside the gene matches. From germline, CDR1 is LNHDA and CDR2 SQIVND (reference sequence).

The V gene is TRBV6-6, the J gene TRBJ2-4; D perhaps matches TRBD2 (6 bases). This CDR3 has 12 residues. V dropped 7 bases and J dropped 8 bases, with 12 bases sitting between them. CDR1 is MNHNY, CDR2 SVGAGI, per germline (reference sequence). The CDR3 here is CASTGGGDIQYF. As DNA, the CDR3 is TGTGCCAGCACAGGTGGAGGGGACATTCAGTACTTC.

The chain recombines TRBV6-5 with TRBJ2-2; D gene unclear. Germline V CDR1 and CDR2: MNHEY, SVGAGI. The CDR3 spans 16 residues. Trimming cost V 0 bases and J 0 bases, with 8 bases left between them. The CDR3 bases are TGTGCCAGCAGTTACTCGAACAGCCCGAACACCGGGGAGCTGTTTTTT. This translates into CASSYSNSPNTGELFF.

This clone was seen a handful of times. The chain employs TRBV7-9 and TRBJ1-5; a weak D match, TRBD1 (5 bases). The CDR3 sequence is 14 residues long. The V gene lost 5 bases and the J gene lost 0 bases, with 8 bases spanning the gap. Germline CDR1 and CDR2: SEHNR and FQNEAQ (reference sequence). CDR3 bases: TGTGCCAGCAGCGTGGGGGGTAGCAATCAGCCCCAGCATTTT. Its translation: CASSVGGSNQPQHF.

This rearrangement joins TRBV7-9 to TRBJ1-2; tentative D call: TRBD1 (6 bases). Trimming removed 6 bases at V and 6 bases at J, with 14 bases between. CDR1 SEHNR and CDR2 FQNEAQ come from the germline V gene (reference sequence). The CDR3 contains 13 residues. The CDR3 loop reads CASSWIQGNGYTF. The CDR3 DNA is TGTGCCAGCAGTTGGATCCAGGGGAATGGCTACACCTTC.

The chain has TRBV6-5 and TRBJ2-2; tentatively, D is TRBD1 (5 bases). Germline CDR1 reads MNHEY; CDR2 reads SVGAGI. This CDR3 contains 16 residues. V gave up 2 bases and J gave up 2 bases, with 12 bases separating them. The DNA for the CDR3 is TGTGCCAGCAGTTACGGGGCAGGCGGTAACACCGGGGAGCTGTTTTTT. Protein: CASSYGAGGNTGELFF.

The rearrangement joins TRBV2 to TRBJ1-5; a possible D gene is TRBD1 (6 bases). CDR1 and CDR2 (germline): SNHLY, FYNNEI. V lost 5 bases and J lost 3, with 8 bases in between. The CDR3 length is 13 residues. The CDR3 bases are TGTGCCAGCAGTACAGGGACCAATCAGCCCCAGCATTTT. Its translation is CASSTGTNQPQHF.

The chain recombines TRBV7-3 with TRBJ2-1, with D possibly being TRBD2 (5 bases). V was trimmed by 2 bases and J by 7 bases, leaving 12 bases between them. Germline CDR1 and CDR2: SGHTA and FQGTGA. CDR3 length equals 14 residues. DNA for the CDR3: TGTGCCAGCAGCTTATCCGGGGTAAGGAATGAGCAGTTCTTC. As protein: CASSLSGVRNEQFF.

This sequence joins TRBV5-6 and TRBJ2-5; 9 bases line up with TRBD1. J gave up 2 bases and V 3 bases, and 14 bases lay outside the gene matches. The CDR3 totals 18 residues. CDR1 and CDR2 (germline): SGHDT, YYEEEE. The CDR3 is CASSWGTGHSSYQETQYF. The DNA of the CDR3 is TGTGCCAGCAGCTGGGGGACAGGGCACTCCTCGTATCAAGAGACCCAGTACTTC. Combining the CDR3 with reference TRBV5-6 and TRBJ2-5 gives the whole variable domain DAGVTQSPTHLIKTRGQQVTLRCSPKSGHDTVSWYQQALGQGPQFIFQYYEEEERQRGNFPDRFSGHQFPNYSSELNVNALLLGDSALYLCASSWGTGHSSYQETQYFGPGTRLLVL.